This TCR beta chain was sequenced for a study of blood T cells in healthy people across ages. With a J-beta primer mix and a sample-barcoded 5' primer, a second PCR ran about 6 to 11 cycles. With 12 random nucleotides, a template-switch adaptor tagged each individual cDNA molecule. TCRdb recomputed calls from the 5' RACE reads with MiXCR, one row per CDR3 protein. Of about 800,000 distinct CDR3 sequences listed, about 42% were seen once; the top ten hold around a sixth. Aged roughly 6 to 95, donors were systemically healthy Caucasians from Russia. A minimum of 7 million PBMCs was isolated per sample. The CDR3 sequence is 15 residues long. V was pared by 0 bases and J by 10 bases, with 19 bases between. CDR1 is MGHRA and CDR2 is YSYEKL in the germline V gene.

The origin of this receptor is an elderly man in good health. The sequencing sample was made of blood. The chain carries TRBV4-1 and TRBJ2-7; a weak D match, TRBD1 (7 bases). DNA of the CDR3: TGCGCCAGCAGCCAAGACGTACAGGGGAGGAGGGCCCAGTACTTC. Residues: CASSQDVQGRRAQYF.